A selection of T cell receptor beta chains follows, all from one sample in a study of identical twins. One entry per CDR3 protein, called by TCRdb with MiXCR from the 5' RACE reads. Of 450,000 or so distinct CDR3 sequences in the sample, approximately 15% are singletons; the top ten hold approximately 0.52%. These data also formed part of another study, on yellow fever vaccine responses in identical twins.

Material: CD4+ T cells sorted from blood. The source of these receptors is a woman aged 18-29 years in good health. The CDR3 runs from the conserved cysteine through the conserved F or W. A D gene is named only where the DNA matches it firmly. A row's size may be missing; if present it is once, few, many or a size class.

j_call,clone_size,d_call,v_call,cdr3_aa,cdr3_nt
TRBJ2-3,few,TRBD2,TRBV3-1,CASSQGLAGNTDTQYF,TGTGCCAGCAGCCAAGGACTAGCGGGAAACACAGATACGCAGTATTTT
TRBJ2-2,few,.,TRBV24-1,CATSDLGGAVTGELFF,TGTGCCACCAGTGATTTGGGGGGCGCGGTCACCGGGGAGCTGTTTTTT
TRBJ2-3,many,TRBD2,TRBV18,CASSPPGLATDTQYF,TGTGCCAGCAGCCCGCCGGGACTAGCGACAGATACGCAGTATTTT
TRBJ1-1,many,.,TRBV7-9,CASSSGPGVTEAFF,TGTGCCAGCAGCTCAGGACCAGGGGTGACTGAAGCTTTCTTT
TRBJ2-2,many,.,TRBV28,CASSLVGELFF,TGTGCCAGCAGTTTAGTGGGGGAGCTGTTTTTT
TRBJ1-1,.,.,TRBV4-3,CASSQASSGSNTEAFF,TGCGCCAGCAGCCAAGCTTCTTCAGGGTCGAACACTGAAGCTTTCTTT
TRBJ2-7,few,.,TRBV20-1,CSARDLGQGTYEQYF,TGCAGTGCTAGAGATCTGGGTCAGGGGACCTACGAGCAGTACTTC
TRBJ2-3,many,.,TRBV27,CASSFVGHPGPTDTQYF,TGTGCCAGCAGTTTTGTGGGTCATCCTGGTCCCACAGATACGCAGTATTTT
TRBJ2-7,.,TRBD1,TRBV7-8,CASSSRDRGKEQYF,TGTGCCAGCAGCTCTCGGGACAGGGGGAAGGAGCAGTACTTC
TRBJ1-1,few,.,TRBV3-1,CASSRLEAGSEAFF,TGTGCCAGCAGCCGATTGGAGGCGGGTTCGGAAGCTTTCTTT
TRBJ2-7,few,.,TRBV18,CASSLQRTYEQYF,TGTGCCAGCTCACTACAAAGGACCTACGAGCAGTACTTC
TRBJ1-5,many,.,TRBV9,CASSVGQGSWVEFQPQHF,TGTGCCAGCAGCGTAGGTCAGGGGAGCTGGGTAGAGTTTCAGCCCCAGCATTTT
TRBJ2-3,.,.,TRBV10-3,CAISEPKTDTQYF,TGTGCCATCAGTGAGCCGAAAACAGATACGCAGTATTTT
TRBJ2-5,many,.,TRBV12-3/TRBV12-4,CASSTSGTLQETQYF,TGTGCCAGCAGTACCTCCGGGACTCTCCAAGAGACCCAGTACTTC
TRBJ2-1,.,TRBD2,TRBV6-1,CASRPFTGTSDHNEQFF,TGTGCCAGCAGGCCATTCACCGGGACTAGCGACCACAATGAGCAGTTCTTC
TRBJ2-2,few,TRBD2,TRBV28,CARAGTSGPTRTGELFF,TGTGCCAGAGCCGGGACTAGCGGCCCAACCCGCACCGGGGAGCTGTTTTTT
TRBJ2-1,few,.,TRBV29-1,CSVLTDAFNEQFF,TGCAGCGTCCTAACGGACGCCTTTAATGAGCAGTTCTTC
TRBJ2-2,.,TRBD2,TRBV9,CASSVASGTVNTGELFF,TGTGCCAGCAGCGTAGCTAGCGGAACTGTGAACACCGGGGAGCTGTTTTTT
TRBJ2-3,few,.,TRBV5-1,CASSPAVDRDTQYF,TGCGCCAGCAGCCCCGCGGTCGACCGAGATACGCAGTATTTT
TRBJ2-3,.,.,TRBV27,CASSSSTSIATQYF,.
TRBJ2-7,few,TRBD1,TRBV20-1,CSANPWDRGFNEQYF,TGCAGTGCGAATCCATGGGACAGGGGGTTTAACGAGCAGTACTTC
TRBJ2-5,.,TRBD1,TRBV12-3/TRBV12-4,CASSLGLGGQGEGTQYF,TGTGCCAGCAGTTTAGGTCTCGGGGGACAGGGAGAAGGGACCCAGTACTTC
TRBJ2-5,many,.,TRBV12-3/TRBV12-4,CASSPPDGTPQQETQYF,TGTGCCAGCAGCCCCCCAGATGGTACCCCTCAGCAAGAGACCCAGTACTTC
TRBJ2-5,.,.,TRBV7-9,CASSSMEETQYF,TGTGCCAGCAGCTCCATGGAAGAGACCCAGTACTTC
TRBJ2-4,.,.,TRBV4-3,CASSQEEGLGAKNIQYF,TGCGCCAGCAGCCAAGAAGAGGGGTTAGGGGCCAAAAACATTCAGTACTTC
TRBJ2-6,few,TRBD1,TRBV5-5,CASSLQARGFPGANVLTF,TGTGCCAGCAGCTTGCAAGCCAGGGGGTTTCCTGGGGCCAACGTCCTGACTTTC
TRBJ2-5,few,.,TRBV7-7,CASSFGVYETQYF,TGTGCTAGCAGCTTCGGGGTTTATGAGACCCAGTACTTC
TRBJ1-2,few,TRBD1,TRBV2,CASSAGQGSYGYTF,TGTGCCAGCAGCGCGGGACAGGGTTCCTATGGCTACACCTTC
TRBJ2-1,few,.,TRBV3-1,CASSQVGPGEQFF,TGTGCCAGCAGCCAAGTTGGACCGGGAGAGCAGTTCTTC
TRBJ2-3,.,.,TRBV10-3,CAICEARGFRTDTQYF,TGTGCCATCTGTGAGGCCAGGGGATTTCGCACAGATACGCAGTATTTT
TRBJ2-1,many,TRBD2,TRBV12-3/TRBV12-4,CASSLVLAGDYNEQFF,TGTGCCAGCAGTTTAGTACTAGCGGGAGACTACAATGAGCAGTTCTTC
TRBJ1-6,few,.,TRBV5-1,CASSSDTPYNSPLHF,TGCGCCAGCTCCTCGGACACTCCCTATAATTCACCCCTCCACTTT
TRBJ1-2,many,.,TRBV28,CASSLGEQIYGYTF,TGTGCCAGCAGTCTTGGGGAACAGATCTATGGCTACACCTTC
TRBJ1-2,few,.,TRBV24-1,CATSDPPGNYGYTF,TGTGCCACCAGTGACCCTCCAGGGAACTATGGCTACACCTTC
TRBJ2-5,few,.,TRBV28,CASSRDTHQETQYF,TGTGCCAGCAGCCGGGACACCCACCAAGAGACCCAGTACTTC
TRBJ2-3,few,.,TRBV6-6,CATGTGGTDTQYF,TGTGCCACCGGGACGGGAGGCACAGATACGCAGTATTTT
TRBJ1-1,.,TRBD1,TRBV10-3,CAISAGQGTEAFF,TGTGCCATCAGTGCGGGACAGGGGACTGAAGCTTTCTTT
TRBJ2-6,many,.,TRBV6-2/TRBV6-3,CASSPRADLLLGANVLTF,TGTGCCAGCAGTCCTAGGGCGGATCTTCTTCTGGGGGCCAACGTCCTGACTTTC
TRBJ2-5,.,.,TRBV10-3,CAISGQAPGYQETQYF,TGTGCCATCAGTGGACAGGCGCCGGGGTACCAAGAGACCCAGTACTTC
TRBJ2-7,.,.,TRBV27,CASSSRGGHGYEQYF,TGTGCCAGCAGTTCCCGGGGTGGGCACGGCTACGAGCAGTACTTC
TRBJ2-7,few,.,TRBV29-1,CSVVAGLAWVSYEQYF,TGCAGCGTTGTGGCAGGTCTCGCTTGGGTCAGCTACGAGCAGTACTTC
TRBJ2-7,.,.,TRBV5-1,CASSLGGTAGDEQYF,TGCGCCAGCAGCCTGGGGGGCACGGCAGGTGACGAGCAGTACTTC
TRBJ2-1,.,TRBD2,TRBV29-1,CSVREVSNEQFF,TGCAGCGTCCGGGAGGTCTCCAATGAGCAGTTCTTC
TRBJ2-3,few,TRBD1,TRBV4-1,CASSQVQGFPDTQYF,TGCGCCAGCAGCCAAGTACAGGGGTTTCCAGATACGCAGTATTTT
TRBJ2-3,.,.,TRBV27,CASSFRGIDTQYF,TGTGCCAGCAGTTTTCGAGGGATAGATACGCAGTATTTT
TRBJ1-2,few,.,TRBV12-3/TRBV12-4,CASSAGTADYGYTF,TGTGCCAGCAGTGCCGGGACGGCAGACTATGGCTACACCTTC